This record concerns one T cell receptor beta chain sequence. Its antigen is still unknown. J gave up 3 bases and V 5 bases, and 6 bases lay outside the gene matches. The CDR3 runs to 13 residues. Germline CDR1 is SQVTM and CDR2 is ANQGSEA. TCR beta VDJ combinations and CDR3 sequences were profiled from genomic DNA. TCRdb analysed the reads with MiXCR anew, one entry per CDR3 protein. The sample has over 150,000 distinct CDR3 sequences, approximately 50% seen once; the top ten hold approximately 16%. This entry is derived from a study of CD8+CD57+ T cells in acquired aplastic anemia. Looking at the study overall: Mean DNA quantity obtained from sorted CD4+ and CD8+ cells was 2.5 to 4 ug. Healthy donors averaged around 10 million reads for CD4+ cells.

Study-wide results and limits: Patients and controls shared some 29 CD8+ CDR3 sequences, which appeared highly expressed in patients and within their immunodominant clones. Patient and control CD8+ Simpson's diversity was not significantly different.

Sequenced material: sorted CD4+, CD8+, or CD8+CD57+ T cells (not recorded which) from PBMCs. The clonotype was recovered from a human donor in good health, serving as a control. The chain combines TRBV29-1 with TRBJ1-1, with TRBD1 identical over 7 bases. CDR3 loop: CSVRQGRDTEAFF. The CDR3 nucleotides are TGCAGCGTTCGACAGGGCAGGGACACTGAAGCTTTCTTT. The whole variable domain, remainder taken from reference TRBV29-1 and TRBJ1-1, is SAVISQKPSRDICQRGTSLTIQCQVDSQVTMMFWYRQQPGQSLTLIATANQGSEATYESGFVIDKFPISRPNLTFSTLTVSNMSPEDSSIYLCSVRQGRDTEAFFGQGTRLTVV.